These 30 T cell receptor beta chains share one sample of origin, sequenced in a study of blood T cell repertoires in COVID-19. The repertoire was sequenced with immunoSEQ multiplex PCR; TCRdb's copy has only in-frame clones and lacks some. The sample includes some 240,000 clones, around 91% seen only once; the top ten take about 2%. Source material: peripheral blood. These receptor sequences come from an older woman with COVID-19, enrolled during active disease.

The chain combines TRBV18 with TRBJ2-7; weak D call: TRBD2 (6 bases). Germline-derived CDR1 and CDR2 are KGHSH and LQKENI. The germline V and J ends were trimmed by 5 bases and 0 bases, with 14 bases remaining between them. The CDR3 is 15 residues long. The CDR3 here is CASSESMGLSYEQYF. CDR3 DNA sequence: TGTGCCAGCTCAGAATCCATGGGACTCTCCTACGAGCAGTACTTC. The variable domain in full, with the rest retrieved from reference TRBV18 and TRBJ2-7, is NAGVMQNPRHLVRRRGQEARLRCSPMKGHSHVYWYRQLPEEGLKFMVYLQKENIIDESGMPKERFSAEFPKEGPSILRIQQVVRGDSAAYFCASSESMGLSYEQYFGPGTRLTVT.

The chain is built from TRBV6-7 and TRBJ1-3, with D possibly matching TRBD1 (5 bases). TRBV6-7 is an ORF, with its function uncertain. Trimming took 5 bases from V and 4 from J, leaving 12 bases between them. This CDR3 has 14 residues. CDR3 in amino acids: CASSRGRAGNTIYF. The DNA for the CDR3 is TGTGCCAGCAGTCGAGGCAGGGCCGGAAACACCATATATTTT.

The chain employs TRBV7-6 and TRBJ1-4, with D possibly being TRBD1 (5 bases). V gave up 3 bases and J gave up 0 bases, with 17 bases separating them. This CDR3 spans 18 amino acids. The V gene's germline CDR1 is SGHVS and CDR2 FNYEAQ. In nucleotides, the CDR3 is TGTGCCAGCAGCTTTGGGACTGCAATTTTTCCAACTAATGAAAAACTGTTTTTT. It encodes CASSFGTAIFPTNEKLFF.

V is TRBV19 and J is TRBJ2-3; 11 nucleotides align to TRBD2. Germline values: CDR1 LNHDA, CDR2 SQIVND (reference sequence). Trimming took 3 bases from V and 4 from J; bases not matched to a gene: 6. CDR3 length equals 16 residues. The CDR3 coding sequence is TGTGCCAGTAGTATCCGTAGCGGGGGGGCCCCAGATACGCAGTATTTT. It is translated as CASSIRSGGAPDTQYF. Looking up the rest from reference TRBV19 and TRBJ2-3 gives the full variable domain: DGGITQSPKYLFRKEGQNVTLSCEQNLNHDAMYWYRQDPGQGLRLIYYSQIVNDFQKGDIAEGYSVSREKKESFPLTVTSAQKNPTAFYLCASSIRSGGAPDTQYFGPGTRLTVL.

This clone was picked up one time. The chain couples TRBV6-5 to TRBJ2-3; TRBD2 matches 16 bases. V dropped 2 bases and J dropped 11; count of bases not matched to a gene: 7. This CDR3 has 16 amino acids. CDR1 MNHEY and CDR2 SVGAGI come from the germline V gene. CDR3 DNA sequence: TGTGCCAGCAGTTACGGTCCCGGGACTAGCGGGGGGGGGCAGTATTTT. Translation: CASSYGPGTSGGGQYF.

The chain recombines TRBV11-3 with TRBJ2-5, with D tentatively TRBD1 (7 bases). Trimming took 5 bases from V and 1 from J, leaving 20 bases between them. CDR1 is SGHNT and CDR2 is YENEEA in the germline V gene. The CDR3 contains 17 residues. In DNA form, the CDR3 reads TGTGCCAGCAGCCCCGGAGGGGGCCCCCGGGCCCAAGAGACCCAGTACTTC. Protein: CASSPGGGPRAQETQYF. The entire variable domain, with the rest obtained from reference TRBV11-3 and TRBJ2-5, is as follows: EAGVVQSPRYKIIEKKQPVAFWCNPISGHNTLYWYLQNLGQGPELLIRYENEEAVDDSQLPKDRFSAERLKGVDSTLKIQPAELGDSAVYLCASSPGGGPRAQETQYFGPGTRLLVL.

The rearrangement joins TRBV27 to TRBJ1-1; D unresolved. V gave up 7 bases and J gave up 4 bases, with 16 bases separating them. The CDR3 contains 14 residues. CDR1 and CDR2 from the germline V gene are MNHEY and SMNVEV (reference sequence). CDR3 in DNA: TGTGCCAGCATCATGACCCGGAGGGCCACTGAAGCTTTCTTT. It translates to CASIMTRRATEAFF.

The V gene is TRBV5-5, the J gene TRBJ2-6; D ambiguous. The CDR3 contains 18 residues. The V end lost 2 bases, the J end lost 0 bases, and 15 bases lay between the germline ends. CDR1 is SGHKS, CDR2 YYEKEE, per germline (reference sequence). CDR3 loop: CASSFLSRINSGANVLTF. DNA of the CDR3: TGTGCCAGCAGCTTCTTGAGCAGGATTAACTCTGGGGCCAACGTCCTGACTTTC.

V gene TRBV19 combines with J gene TRBJ2-7; the D gene is possibly TRBD1 (5 bases). The CDR3 extends over 14 amino acids. V was shortened by 1 base and J by 1 base, with 8 bases between the two germline ends. The V gene's germline CDR1 is LNHDA and CDR2 SQIVND (reference sequence). The CDR3 bases are TGTGCCAGTAGTATAGGCGGACAATCCTACGAGCAGTACTTC. It translates to CASSIGGQSYEQYF.

In regard to this clone: Its ends do not fully match the called genes, so a read error is possible. The chain links TRBV7-8 to TRBJ2-7; TRBD2 matches at 11 bases. CDR1 and CDR2 from the germline V gene are SGHVS and FQNEAQ. The CDR3 spans 16 residues. The CDR3 bases are TGTGCCAGCAACTTAGGGGGGACTAGCGGAAGCTACGAGCAGTACTTC. Translating it yields CASNLGGTSGSYEQYF.

The V gene is TRBV7-2, the J gene TRBJ2-7, with 8 bases aligning to TRBD2. The V gene end was trimmed by 5 bases and the J gene end by 7 bases; junction bases not matched to a gene: 10. Germline V lookup: CDR1 SGHTA, CDR2 FQGNSA. The CDR3 loop spans 14 amino acids. CDR3 nucleotides: TGTGCCAGCAGCAGACCCGGGGGGGGCGCGGAGCAGTACTTC. Translated: CASSRPGGGAEQYF.

This chain links TRBV30 with TRBJ1-2, with 8 bases lining up with TRBD1. J was trimmed by 2 bases and V by 3 bases; bases with no gene match: 5. This CDR3 region has 14 residues. Per the germline V gene, CDR1 is GTSNPN and CDR2 is SVGIG (reference sequence). The CDR3 coding sequence is TGTGCCTGGAGGGATCGGACAGGGAACTATGGCTACACCTTC. Residues: CAWRDRTGNYGYTF. The whole variable domain, remainder taken from reference TRBV30 and TRBJ1-2, is SQTIHQWPATLVQPVGSPLSLECTVEGTSNPNLYWYRQAAGRGLQLLFYSVGIGQISSEVPQNLSASRPQDRQFILSSKKLLLSDSGFYLCAWRDRTGNYGYTFGSGTRLTVV.

The rearrangement uses TRBV12-3 or TRBV12-4 and TRBJ2-7; D is unresolved. Trimming removed 3 bases at V and 2 bases at J, with 5 bases between. The CDR3 sequence is 12 residues long. In nucleotides, the CDR3 is TGTGCCAGCAGTTTTGGCCCCTACGAGCAGTACTTC. It specifies CASSFGPYEQYF.

V is TRBV19 and J is TRBJ1-4; 7 bases fit TRBD1. CDR1 is LNHDA and CDR2 is SQIVND in the germline V gene (reference sequence). The CDR3 loop spans 13 amino acids. V trimming: 5 bases; J trimming: 5 bases; junction bases outside the gene matches: 2. This CDR3 reads CASSLGQNEKLFF. The CDR3 DNA follows: TGTGCCAGTAGTCTGGGACAGAATGAAAAACTGTTTTTT.

The chain has TRBV6-6 and TRBJ1-4; D is possibly TRBD1 (6 bases). The CDR3 has 16 residues. V was pared by 6 bases and J by 3 bases, with 17 bases between. Germline loops: CDR1 MNHNY, CDR2 SVGAGI (reference sequence). The CDR3 reads CASSGTRTSANEKLFF. The CDR3 DNA is TGTGCCAGCAGCGGGACACGGACTTCGGCTAATGAAAAACTGTTTTTT.

The V call is TRBV3-1 (or the pseudogene TRBV3-2), the J call TRBJ1-5; maybe TRBD1 (6 bases). V was shortened by 0 bases and J by 2 bases, with 17 bases between the two germline ends. Germline V gives CDR1 LGHDT, CDR2 YNNKEL (reference sequence). The CDR3 consists of 18 residues. Here the CDR3 DNA reads TGTGCCAGCAGCCAAGAAGACGGGACACCCCTAGGCAATCAGCCCCAGCATTTT. Translation gives CASSQEDGTPLGNQPQHF.

V and J are TRBV10-3 and TRBJ1-5, with 7 nucleotides matching TRBD1. Trimming removed 4 bases from V and 0 bases from J; junction bases left unmatched: 3. Per the germline V gene, CDR1 is ENHRY and CDR2 is SYGVKD. The CDR3 consists of 15 residues. The CDR3 DNA reads TGTGCCATCAGTGGGACAGGCCATAGCAATCAGCCCCAGCATTTT. Its protein is CAISGTGHSNQPQHF.

The V call is TRBV3-1 (or the pseudogene TRBV3-2), the J call TRBJ1-3; 8 bases match TRBD1. There are 16 residues in the CDR3. V was clipped by 3 bases and J by 4 bases; unmatched bases: 8. Germline CDR1 reads LGHDT; CDR2 reads YNNKEL (reference sequence). CDR3 sequence: CASSHGQGARGNTIYF. CDR3 DNA sequence: TGTGCCAGCAGCCATGGTCAGGGGGCGCGCGGAAACACCATATATTTT.

This rearrangement joins TRBV11-2 to TRBJ1-3; perhaps TRBD1 as D (5 bases). Germline V CDR1 and CDR2: SGHAT, FQNNGV. V gave up 5 bases and J gave up 0 bases, with 20 bases separating them. CDR3 length: 18 residues. The CDR3 nucleotides read TGTGCCAGCAGCCCCTCGGCCCACAGGCCAATCTCTGGAAACACCATATATTTT. Protein: CASSPSAHRPISGNTIYF.

This clone was counted only a few times. DNA for the CDR3: TGCGCCAGCAGCCCCCGGACAGGGGATAACACTGAAGCTTTCTTT. It specifies CASSPRTGDNTEAFF. The chain couples TRBV5-1 to TRBJ1-1; 9 bases line up with TRBD1. The V segment lost 4 bases and the J segment 2 bases; nucleotides outside the gene matches: 6. The CDR3 consists of 15 residues. In germline, CDR1 is SGHRS, CDR2 YFSETQ.

Notes on this clone: Additional DNA sequences in this sample encode the identical CDR3. The genes are TRBV2 and TRBJ2-7; 15 nucleotides agree with TRBD2. The V gene end was trimmed by 6 bases and the J gene end by 7 bases; junction bases not matched to a gene: 4. The CDR3 covers 14 residues. In germline, CDR1 is SNHLY, CDR2 FYNNEI. The CDR3 nucleotides read TGTGCCAGCAGGGCCGGGACTAGCGGGGGGGAGCAGTACTTC. Its translation is CASRAGTSGGEQYF.

The chain recombines TRBV5-4 with TRBJ1-6, with a weak D call TRBD1 (6 bases). V was cut by 2 bases and J by 6 bases, with 9 bases left in between. The CDR3 runs 14 residues. Germline V CDR1 and CDR2: SGHNT, YYREEE (reference sequence). The CDR3, as DNA: TGTGCCAGCAGCTTCCGGGACACTAATTCACCCCTCCACTTT. The encoded protein is CASSFRDTNSPLHF.

V gene TRBV5-1 combines with J gene TRBJ1-5; a weak D match, TRBD1 (5 bases). This CDR3 spans 14 amino acids. CDR1 is SGHRS, CDR2 YFSETQ, per germline. V lost 3 bases and J lost 5, with 12 bases in between. Here the CDR3 DNA reads TGCGCCAGCAGCTCCCTGGGAGGGGATCAGCCCCAGCATTTT. Protein: CASSSLGGDQPQHF.

The chain has TRBV11-3 and TRBJ1-1, with D possibly being TRBD1 (6 bases). V lost 1 base and J 1 base, leaving 10 bases between the germline ends. Per germline, CDR1 SGHNT and CDR2 YENEEA. The CDR3 has 15 amino acids. The CDR3 DNA follows: TGTGCCAGCAGCTTAGCAACAGGGTCGAACACTGAAGCTTTCTTT. It encodes CASSLATGSNTEAFF.

V is TRBV5-4 and J is TRBJ2-2, with 9 bases that match TRBD1. The germline V gene has CDR1 SGHNT and CDR2 YYREEE (reference sequence). The V and J ends lost 4 bases and 4 bases, in that order; junction bases with no gene match: 8. This CDR3 spans 16 amino acids. The CDR3 DNA reads TGTGCCAGCAGCCTTGGACAGGGGCTGGGCACCGGGGAGCTGTTTTTT. Translating it yields CASSLGQGLGTGELFF.

This clone was found once. This chain uses TRBV10-3 with TRBJ1-6, with no clear D. The CDR3 covers 15 residues. With 6 bases removed from V and 15 bases from J, the gap between germline ends came to 24 bases. Germline values: CDR1 ENHRY, CDR2 SYGVKD. CDR3 amino acids: CAISARLTGNSNLHF. In DNA form, the CDR3 reads TGTGCCATCAGCGCCAGACTGACCGGGAATTCGAACCTCCACTTT.

This chain connects TRBV7-6 to TRBJ2-2; maybe TRBD1 (6 bases). This CDR3 has 15 amino acids. CDR1 is SGHVS and CDR2 is FNYEAQ in the germline V gene. Trimming took off 5 bases at V and 5 bases at J, with 15 bases between the two ends. The CDR3 sequence: CASSPYITGTGELFF. The CDR3 coding sequence is TGTGCCAGCAGCCCTTATATAACAGGGACCGGGGAGCTGTTTTTT. Full variable domain (rest looked up from reference TRBV7-6 and TRBJ2-2): GAGVSQSPRYKVTKRGQDVALRCDPISGHVSLYWYRQALGQGPEFLTYFNYEAQQDKSGLPNDRFSAERPEGSISTLTIQRTEQRDSAMYRCASSPYITGTGELFFGEGSRLTVL.

V usage is TRBV9 and J usage is TRBJ2-6; D remains unclear. This CDR3 spans 15 amino acids. CDR1 and CDR2 from the germline V gene are SGDLS and YYNGEE. V was trimmed by 0 bases and J by 1 base, leaving 5 bases between them. CDR3 sequence (DNA): TGTGCCAGCAGCGTAGGTCCTTCTGGGGCCAACGTCCTGACTTTC. It is translated as CASSVGPSGANVLTF.

J is TRBJ2-2 and V is TRBV7-8, with a weak D call TRBD1 (6 bases). The CDR3 consists of 13 residues. Trimming cost V 4 bases and J 6 bases, with 9 bases left between them. Germline V gene data show CDR1 as SGHVS and CDR2 as FQNEAQ. The CDR3 spells CASSWSGAGELFF. The DNA of the CDR3 is TGTGCCAGCAGCTGGTCAGGGGCCGGGGAGCTGTTTTTT. Supplemented by reference TRBV7-8 and TRBJ2-2, the full variable domain reads GAGVSQSPRYKVAKRGQDVALRCDPISGHVSLFWYQQALGQGPEFLTYFQNEAQLDKSGLPSDRFFAERPEGSVSTLKIQRTQQEDSAVYLCASSWSGAGELFFGEGSRLTVL.

The chain links TRBV24-1 to TRBJ2-3; no clear D gene. Germline values: CDR1 KGHDR, CDR2 SFDVKD. The length of the CDR3 is 12 residues. Trimming took 5 bases from V and 1 from J, leaving 3 bases between them. The CDR3 spells CATSGGTDTQYF. DNA for the CDR3: TGTGCCACCAGTGGCGGCACAGATACGCAGTATTTT.